Sequencing of this TCR beta chain was carried out in a study of blood T cell repertoires in COVID-19. Overall study: Sources were T cells, B-cell-depleted T cells, or PBMCs; the material itself was cDNA or gDNA.

Measured with immunoSEQ multiplex PCR; TCRdb has only the in-frame clones, and not every one. The sample lists approximately 400,000 clones; 88% were seen once. In germline, CDR1 is MNHEY, CDR2 SMNVEV (reference sequence). This CDR3 is 14 amino acids long. Turning to this clone: A read error may produce the germline difference seen at one junction end.

The chain joins TRBV27 to TRBJ2-3, with TRBD1 matching over 11 bases. The sample comprised PBMCs or T cells enriched from blood (not recorded which). This clonotype was obtained from a woman aged 18-30 years who had recovered from COVID-19. The CDR3 loop reads CAGSSDRGRDTQYF. The CDR3 DNA sequence: TGTGCCGGCAGTTCGGACAGGGGGCGGGATACGCAGTATTTT.